A selection of T cell receptor beta chains follows, all from one sample in a study of T-cell reconstitution after alpha-beta-depleted transplantation in children. TCRdb independently ran MiXCR on the PCR reads; one entry per CDR3 protein. The profile shows hundreds of thousands of distinct CDR3 sequences, around 16% of them singletons. Sequencing used PBMCs, mostly from graft donor cells, obtained 360 days after TCRalphabeta/CD19-depleted stem cell transplant. The source is a male patient aged 2 to 10 who had a stem cell transplant for acute lymphoblastic leukemia, so the T cells may come from the graft donor. The CDR3 runs from the conserved cysteine through the conserved F or W. The D gene is left open where the match is weak. Only some rows state a clone size, as once, few, many or a class for expanded clones.

d_call	v_call	clone_size	j_call	cdr3_aa	cdr3_nt
TRBD1	TRBV5-1	few	TRBJ1-4	CASRNDRATNEKLFF	TGCGCCAGCAGGAACGACAGGGCAACTAATGAAAAACTGTTTTTT
.	TRBV6-2/TRBV6-3	.	TRBJ1-5	CASSPSRGRNQPQHF	TGTGCCAGCAGCCCGTCTAGGGGCCGGAATCAGCCCCAGCATTTT
.	TRBV28	.	TRBJ2-5	CASSSHTGPEQETQYF	TGTGCCAGCAGTTCACATACAGGGCCCGAACAAGAGACCCAGTACTTC
.	TRBV5-1	.	TRBJ2-1	CASSVSRAGEQFF	TGCGCCAGCAGCGTGAGCAGGGCGGGTGAGCAGTTCTTC
TRBD1	TRBV12-3/TRBV12-4	.	TRBJ2-2	CASSDDRGRNTGELFF	TGTGCCAGCAGTGATGACAGGGGACGAAACACCGGGGAGCTGTTTTTT
.	TRBV19	.	TRBJ2-3	CASSLRGGLGVFTDTQYF	TGTGCCAGTAGTCTCCGCGGCGGACTGGGCGTCTTCACAGATACGCAGTATTTT
.	TRBV7-9	many	TRBJ2-7	CASSLDIYEQYF	TGTGCCAGCAGCTTAGACATCTACGAGCAGTACTTC
.	TRBV7-7	few	TRBJ1-5	CASSLAPYQPQHF	TGTGCTAGCAGCTTAGCGCCCTATCAGCCCCAGCATTTT
TRBD2	TRBV12-3/TRBV12-4	many	TRBJ2-7	CASSVAGVFYEQYF	TGTGCCAGCAGTGTAGCGGGAGTATTTTACGAGCAGTACTTC
TRBD2	TRBV9	.	TRBJ2-1	CASSVDPSGNEQFF	TGTGCCAGCAGCGTAGATCCTAGCGGCAATGAGCAGTTCTTC
.	TRBV11-3	.	TRBJ2-2	CASRSGAGTGELFF	TGTGCCAGCAGGTCCGGGGCGGGCACCGGGGAGCTGTTTTTT
.	TRBV29-1	.	TRBJ2-7	CSVDIGYEQYF	TGCAGCGTTGATATCGGCTACGAGCAGTACTTC
.	TRBV4-3	few	TRBJ2-5	CASSQDHQRGETQYF	TGCGCCAGCAGCCAAGATCATCAGCGAGGAGAGACCCAGTACTTC
TRBD2	TRBV12-3/TRBV12-4	few	TRBJ2-1	CASSTGLAAYNEQFF	TGTGCCAGCAGTACCGGACTAGCGGCCTACAATGAGCAGTTCTTC
.	TRBV4-3	few	TRBJ2-2	CASSQEAQGHGELFF	TGCGCCAGCAGCCAAGAGGCCCAGGGACACGGGGAGCTGTTTTTT
.	TRBV3-1	few	TRBJ2-5	CASSPALTSEETQYF	TGTGCCAGCAGCCCAGCCCTTACCTCCGAAGAGACCCAGTACTTC
TRBD1	TRBV12-3/TRBV12-4	few	TRBJ1-5	CASSEGAGNQPQHF	TGTGCCAGCAGTGAGGGGGCGGGTAATCAGCCCCAGCATTTT
.	TRBV6-5	.	TRBJ1-1	CASSYSNGGTPLNTEAFF	TGTGCCAGCAGTTACTCGAACGGGGGTACCCCTTTGAACACTGAAGCTTTCTTT
.	TRBV10-1	few	TRBJ2-5	CASSETVYQAQYF	TGCGCCAGCAGTGAGACAGTTTACCAGGCCCAGTACTTC
TRBD2	TRBV4-2	.	TRBJ2-2	CASSQYTSGRATGELFF	TGTGCCAGCAGCCAATACACTAGCGGGAGGGCTACCGGGGAGCTGTTTTTT
.	TRBV4-2	few	TRBJ2-1	CASSQAVYAGSPPANEQFF	TGTGCCAGCAGCCAAGCGGTATATGCGGGCTCACCGCCGGCCAATGAGCAGTTCTTC
.	TRBV6-1	few	TRBJ2-4	CASSEASRFRIQYF	TGTGCCAGCAGTGAAGCCTCGCGCTTCCGGATTCAGTACTTC
TRBD1	TRBV28	few	TRBJ1-5	CASSPTGNIQPQHF	TGTGCCAGCAGTCCGACAGGGAATATTCAGCCCCAGCATTTT
.	TRBV29-1	few	TRBJ2-6	CSVDGTGSGANVLTF	TGCAGCGTTGACGGGACCGGCTCTGGGGCCAACGTCCTGACTTTC
TRBD1	TRBV11-1	.	TRBJ2-3	CASSLDAPRQGDPDTQYF	TGTGCCAGCAGCTTAGATGCCCCGCGACAGGGGGACCCAGATACGCAGTATTTT
.	TRBV12-3/TRBV12-4	few	TRBJ1-1	CASRPGPVNTEAFF	TGTGCCAGCAGGCCGGGACCAGTGAACACTGAAGCTTTCTTT
.	TRBV6-2/TRBV6-3	.	TRBJ2-7	CASCAAYEQYF	TGTGCCAGCTGCGCAGCCTACGAGCAGTACTTC
.	TRBV7-9	few	TRBJ2-1	CASSYLDILGNEQFF	TGTGCCAGCAGCTACCTGGACATTCTCGGTAATGAGCAGTTCTTC
TRBD2	TRBV14	.	TRBJ2-3	CASSPGLVSDTQYF	TGTGCCAGCAGCCCCGGACTAGTATCCGATACGCAGTATTTT
.	TRBV6-1	few	TRBJ2-1	CASSGLLISSYNEQFF	TGTGCCAGCAGCGGACTACTTATAAGCTCCTACAATGAGCAGTTCTTC
.	TRBV12-3/TRBV12-4	few	TRBJ2-7	CASSLAPLTAEQYF	TGTGCCAGCAGTTTAGCACCCCTCACGGCCGAGCAGTACTTC
.	TRBV12-3/TRBV12-4	few	TRBJ2-1	CASSYLGSSPREQFF	TGTGCCAGCAGTTATTTGGGTTCTAGCCCGAGAGAGCAGTTCTTC
.	TRBV28	.	TRBJ2-7	CASSYGQEGSYEQYF	TGTGCCAGCAGTTATGGACAGGAGGGCTCCTACGAGCAGTACTTC
TRBD2	TRBV19	.	TRBJ2-1	CASSRQPMREDEQFF	TGTGCCAGTAGCCGACAGCCCATGCGGGAGGATGAGCAGTTCTTC
.	TRBV12-3/TRBV12-4	.	TRBJ2-7	CASSLVVGAPYEQYF	TGTGCCAGCAGTTTAGTGGTCGGGGCCCCCTACGAGCAGTACTTC
.	TRBV7-2	.	TRBJ2-5	CASSSSSGRETQYF	TGTGCCAGCAGCTCCAGTAGCGGTAGGGAGACCCAGTACTTC
TRBD1	TRBV28	few	TRBJ1-5	CASLPDRGIQPQHF	TGTGCCAGCCTCCCGGACAGGGGTATTCAGCCCCAGCATTTT
.	TRBV3-1	.	TRBJ2-1	CASSDRRGRGYNEQFF	TGTGCCAGCAGCGACAGGAGGGGAAGGGGCTACAATGAGCAGTTCTTC
.	TRBV4-1	.	TRBJ2-3	CASSQALSRGTDTQYF	TGCGCCAGCAGCCAAGCTCTCTCTCGGGGCACAGATACGCAGTATTTT
TRBD2	TRBV20-1	.	TRBJ2-1	CSGTSGVAGFDNEQFF	TGCAGTGGCACGTCAGGGGTAGCGGGATTCGACAATGAGCAGTTCTTC
TRBD1	TRBV29-1	many	TRBJ2-7	CSVARQGVSYEQYF	TGCAGCGTGGCCAGACAGGGCGTGAGTTACGAGCAGTACTTC
TRBD2	TRBV4-3	many	TRBJ2-7	CASSQFSGDEQYF	TGCGCCAGCAGCCAATTTAGCGGGGATGAGCAGTACTTC
TRBD1	TRBV7-3	.	TRBJ2-1	CASSLTPGQAPNEQFF	TGTGCCAGCAGCTTAACCCCGGGACAGGCCCCTAATGAGCAGTTCTTC
TRBD1	TRBV9	.	TRBJ1-6	CASSETGINSPLHF	TGTGCCAGCAGCGAGACAGGGATCAATTCACCCCTCCACTTT
TRBD2	TRBV3-1	few	TRBJ2-7	CASGPLAGEGNEQYF	TGTGCCAGCGGACCACTAGCGGGAGAGGGGAACGAGCAGTACTTC